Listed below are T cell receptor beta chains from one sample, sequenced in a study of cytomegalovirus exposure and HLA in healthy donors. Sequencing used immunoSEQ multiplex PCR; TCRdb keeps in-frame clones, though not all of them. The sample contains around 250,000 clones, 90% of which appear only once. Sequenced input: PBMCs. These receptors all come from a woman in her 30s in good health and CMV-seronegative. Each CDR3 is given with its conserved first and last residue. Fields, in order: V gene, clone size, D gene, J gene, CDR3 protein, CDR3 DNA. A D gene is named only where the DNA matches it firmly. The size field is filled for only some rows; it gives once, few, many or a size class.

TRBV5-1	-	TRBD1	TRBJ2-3	CASRDGQGTDTQYF	TGCGCCAGCAGGGACGGACAGGGTACAGATACGCAGTATTTT
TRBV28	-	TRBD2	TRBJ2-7	CASRGGRTSGSNRAYEQYF	TGTGCCAGCAGGGGGGGAAGGACTAGCGGGAGTAATAGGGCCTACGAGCAGTACTTC
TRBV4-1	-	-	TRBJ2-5	CASSHLQETQYF	TGCGCCAGCAGCCACCTTCAAGAGACCCAGTACTTC
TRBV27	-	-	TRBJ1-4	CASRHSGPTNEKLFF	TGTGCCAGCCGCCATTCTGGCCCAACTAATGAAAAACTGTTTTTT
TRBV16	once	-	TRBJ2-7	CASSHLGDGGEQYF	TGTGCCAGCAGCCATCTAGGGGACGGGGGCGAGCAGTACTTC
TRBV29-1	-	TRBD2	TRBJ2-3	CSVIAEMTSGGVDTQYF	TGCAGCGTGATCGCCGAAATGACTAGCGGGGGGGTGGATACGCAGTATTTT
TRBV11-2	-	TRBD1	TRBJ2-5	CASSLDAGQGWRETQYF	TGTGCCAGCAGCTTAGACGCGGGACAGGGGTGGCGAGAGACCCAGTACTTC
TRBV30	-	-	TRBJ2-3	CAWSVLSGVKTDTQYF	TGTGCCTGGAGTGTACTATCAGGGGTTAAGACAGATACGCAGTATTTT
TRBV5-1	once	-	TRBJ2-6	CASSPGGVGANVLTF	TGCGCCAGCAGCCCCGGAGGGGTTGGGGCCAACGTCCTGACTTTC
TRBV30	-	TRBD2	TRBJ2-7	CAWSVRSLAGFTYEQYF	TGTGCCTGGAGTGTAAGGTCGCTAGCGGGGTTTACCTACGAGCAGTACTTC
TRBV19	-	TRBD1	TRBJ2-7	CASSPGQGGYEQYF	TGTGCCAGTAGTCCGGGACAGGGTGGGTACGAGCAGTACTTC
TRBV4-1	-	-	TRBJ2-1	CASSQDLANPYNEQFF	TGCGCCAGCAGCCAAGATCTGGCTAATCCCTACAATGAGCAGTTCTTC
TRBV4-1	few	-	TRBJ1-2	CASSQVKVQEAYGYTF	TGCGCCAGCAGCCAAGTGAAAGTACAGGAAGCATATGGCTACACCTTC
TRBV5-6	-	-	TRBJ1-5	CASSLFPGVGAQHF	TGTGCCAGCAGCCTCTTTCCGGGAGTAGGGGCCCAGCATTTT
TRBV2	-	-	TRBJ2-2	CASSVPREFEDTGELFF	TGTGCCAGCAGTGTACCCCGGGAGTTTGAGGATACCGGGGAGCTGTTTTTT
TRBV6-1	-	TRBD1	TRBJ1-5	CASTPIGQVNQPQHF	TGTGCCAGCACTCCCATCGGACAGGTCAATCAGCCCCAGCATTTT
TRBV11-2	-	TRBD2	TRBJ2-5	CASSLGPGGWETQYF	TGTGCCAGCAGCTTAGGACCGGGAGGGTGGGAGACCCAGTACTTC
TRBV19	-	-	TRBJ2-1	CASSIRGAGYNEQFF	TGTGCCAGTAGTATAAGAGGGGCTGGGTACAATGAGCAGTTCTTC
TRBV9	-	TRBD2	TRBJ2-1	CASSGAGVGEQFF	TGTGCCAGCAGCGGAGCGGGAGTTGGCGAGCAGTTCTTC
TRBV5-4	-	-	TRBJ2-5	CASSSTSLKTQYF	TGTGCCAGCAGCTCCACCTCATTGAAGACCCAGTACTTC
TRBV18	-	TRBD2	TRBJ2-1	CASGTSGTYNEQFF	TGTGCCAGCGGGACTAGCGGGACTTACAATGAGCAGTTCTTC
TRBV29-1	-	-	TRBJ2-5	CSVGPPEGFGETQYF	TGCAGCGTTGGGCCACCGGAAGGTTTCGGGGAGACCCAGTACTTC
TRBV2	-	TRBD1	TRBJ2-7	CASSEYRGSLYEQYF	TGTGCCAGCAGTGAATACAGGGGCAGTCTCTACGAGCAGTACTTC
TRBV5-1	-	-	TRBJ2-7	CASSLVASSYEQYF	TGCGCCAGCAGCTTGGTTGCGAGCTCCTACGAGCAGTACTTC
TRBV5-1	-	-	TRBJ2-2	CASSLVDTFTGELFF	TGCGCCAGCAGCTTGGTGGACACCTTCACCGGGGAGCTGTTTTTT
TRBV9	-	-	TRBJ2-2	CASSIGDTGELFF	TGTGCCAGCAGCATTGGGGACACCGGGGAGCTGTTTTTT
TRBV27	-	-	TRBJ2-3	CASSLLGGVWAGSTDTQYF	TGTGCCAGCAGTTTATTGGGCGGGGTGTGGGCAGGTAGCACAGATACGCAGTATTTT
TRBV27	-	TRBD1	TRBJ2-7	CATGLRQGIYEQYF	TGTGCCACCGGGTTAAGACAGGGGATCTACGAGCAGTACTTC
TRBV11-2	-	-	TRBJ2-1	CASSSPNEQFF	TGTGCCAGCAGCTCCCCCAATGAGCAGTTCTTC
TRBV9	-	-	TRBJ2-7	CASSHPTHGAGARDEQYF	TGTGCCAGCAGCCACCCCACCCACGGGGCAGGGGCCCGTGACGAGCAGTACTTC
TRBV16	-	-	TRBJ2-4	CASSQSRPVLKIQYF	TGTGCCAGCAGCCAATCCCGCCCCGTTTTGAAAATTCAGTACTTC
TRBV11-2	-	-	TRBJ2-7	CASSSFRRSSYEQYF	TGTGCCAGCAGCTCCTTCCGGCGTAGCTCCTACGAGCAGTACTTC
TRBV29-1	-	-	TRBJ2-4	CSALPPSGNIQYF	TGCAGCGCCCTCCCACCGTCTGGGAACATTCAGTACTTC
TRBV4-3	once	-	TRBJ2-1	CASSPGTGTYNEQFF	TGCGCCAGCAGCCCCGGGACGGGCACCTACAATGAGCAGTTCTTC
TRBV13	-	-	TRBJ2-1	CASSARTRPSNNEQFF	TGTGCCAGCAGCGCGAGGACTCGTCCTTCCAACAATGAGCAGTTCTTC